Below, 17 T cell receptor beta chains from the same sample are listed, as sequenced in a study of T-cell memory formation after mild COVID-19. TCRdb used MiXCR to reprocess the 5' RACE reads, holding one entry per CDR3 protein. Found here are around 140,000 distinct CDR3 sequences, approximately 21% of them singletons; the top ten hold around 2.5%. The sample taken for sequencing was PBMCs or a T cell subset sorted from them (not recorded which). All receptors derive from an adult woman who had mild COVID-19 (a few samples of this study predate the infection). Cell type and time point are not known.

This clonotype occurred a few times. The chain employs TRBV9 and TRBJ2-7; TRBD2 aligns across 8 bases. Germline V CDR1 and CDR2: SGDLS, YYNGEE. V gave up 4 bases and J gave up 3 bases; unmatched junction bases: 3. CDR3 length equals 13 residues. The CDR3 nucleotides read TGTGCCAGCAGCCTAGCGGGCCACTACGAGCAGTACTTC. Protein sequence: CASSLAGHYEQYF.

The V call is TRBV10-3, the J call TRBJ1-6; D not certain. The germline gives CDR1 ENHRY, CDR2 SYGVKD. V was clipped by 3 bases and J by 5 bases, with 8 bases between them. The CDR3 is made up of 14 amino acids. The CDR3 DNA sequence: TGTGCCATCAGTGATGCTTCTAATAATTCACCCCTCCACTTT. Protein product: CAISDASNNSPLHF.

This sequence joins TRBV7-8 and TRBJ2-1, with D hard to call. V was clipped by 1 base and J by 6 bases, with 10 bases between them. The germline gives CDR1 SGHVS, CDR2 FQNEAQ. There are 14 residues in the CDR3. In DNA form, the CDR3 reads TGTGCCAGCAGCTTAGACCCAGGACGCAATGAGCAGTTCTTC. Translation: CASSLDPGRNEQFF.

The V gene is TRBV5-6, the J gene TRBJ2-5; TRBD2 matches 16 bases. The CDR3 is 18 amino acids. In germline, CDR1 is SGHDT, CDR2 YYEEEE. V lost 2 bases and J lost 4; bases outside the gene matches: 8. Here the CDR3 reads CASSFVGLAGGPSETQYF. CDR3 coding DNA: TGTGCCAGCAGCTTCGTGGGACTAGCGGGAGGGCCTTCAGAGACCCAGTACTTC.

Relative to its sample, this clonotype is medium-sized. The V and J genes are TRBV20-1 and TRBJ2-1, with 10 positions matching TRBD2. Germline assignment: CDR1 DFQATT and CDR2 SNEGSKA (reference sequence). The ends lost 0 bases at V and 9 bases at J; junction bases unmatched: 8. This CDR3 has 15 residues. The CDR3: CSARDWLAGVGEQFF. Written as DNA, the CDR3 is TGCAGTGCTAGAGATTGGCTAGCGGGAGTGGGTGAGCAGTTCTTC.

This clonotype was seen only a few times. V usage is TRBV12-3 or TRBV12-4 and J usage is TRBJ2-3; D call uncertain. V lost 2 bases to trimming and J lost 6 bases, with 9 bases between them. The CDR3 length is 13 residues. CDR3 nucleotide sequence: TGTGCCAGCAGTTTAAGTGTTAGGGATACGCAGTATTTT. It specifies CASSLSVRDTQYF.

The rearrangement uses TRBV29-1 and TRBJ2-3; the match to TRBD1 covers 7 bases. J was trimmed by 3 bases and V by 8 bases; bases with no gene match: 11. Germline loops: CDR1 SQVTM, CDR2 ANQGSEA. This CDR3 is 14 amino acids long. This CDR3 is CSTGASTRTDTQYF. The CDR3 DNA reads TGCAGCACAGGGGCCTCTACTAGAACAGATACGCAGTATTTT.

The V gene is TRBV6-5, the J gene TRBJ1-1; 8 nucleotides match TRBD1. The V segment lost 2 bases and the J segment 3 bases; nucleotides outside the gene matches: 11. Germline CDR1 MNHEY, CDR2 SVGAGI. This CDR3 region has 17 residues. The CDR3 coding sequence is TGTGCCAGCAGTTACGGCTGGACAGGGTTTGGGGACACTGAAGCTTTCTTT. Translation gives CASSYGWTGFGDTEAFF.

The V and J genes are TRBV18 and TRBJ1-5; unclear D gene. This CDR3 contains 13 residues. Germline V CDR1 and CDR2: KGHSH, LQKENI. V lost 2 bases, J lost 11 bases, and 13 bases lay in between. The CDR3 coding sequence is TGTGCCAGCTCACCAGGAGAGGGTAAGGCCCAGCATTTT. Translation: CASSPGEGKAQHF.

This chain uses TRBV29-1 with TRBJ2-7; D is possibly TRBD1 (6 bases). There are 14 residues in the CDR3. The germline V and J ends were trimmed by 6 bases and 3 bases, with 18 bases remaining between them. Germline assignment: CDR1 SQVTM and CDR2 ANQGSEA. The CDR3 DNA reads TGCAGCGTCCCCCGGGCAGGGGTCGGCTACGAGCAGTACTTC. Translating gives CSVPRAGVGYEQYF.

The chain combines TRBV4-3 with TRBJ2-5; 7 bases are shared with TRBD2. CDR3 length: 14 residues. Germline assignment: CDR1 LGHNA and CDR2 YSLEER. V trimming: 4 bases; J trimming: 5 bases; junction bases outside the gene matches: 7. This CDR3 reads CASSPRGSGETQYF. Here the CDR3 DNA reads TGCGCCAGCAGCCCTCGCGGGAGTGGTGAGACCCAGTACTTC.

Here the CDR3 reads CASSLGTAGGTEAFF. CDR3 nucleotides: TGTGCCAGCAGTCTGGGAACTGCGGGAGGCACTGAAGCTTTCTTT. V is TRBV12-3 or TRBV12-4 and J is TRBJ1-1; D is unresolved. V dropped 5 bases and J dropped 4 bases, with 17 bases sitting between them. The CDR3 runs to 15 residues.

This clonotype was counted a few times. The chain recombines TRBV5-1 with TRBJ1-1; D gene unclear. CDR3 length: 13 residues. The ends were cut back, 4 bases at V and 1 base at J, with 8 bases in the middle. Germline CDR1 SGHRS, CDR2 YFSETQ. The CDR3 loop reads CASSVQQNTEAFF. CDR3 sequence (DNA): TGCGCCAGCAGCGTACAGCAGAACACTGAAGCTTTCTTT.

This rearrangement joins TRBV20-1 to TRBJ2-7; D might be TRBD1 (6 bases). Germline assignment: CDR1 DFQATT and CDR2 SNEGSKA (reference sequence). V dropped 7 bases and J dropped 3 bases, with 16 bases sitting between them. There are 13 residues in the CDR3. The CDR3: CSEKGQGHYEQYF. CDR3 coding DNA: TGCAGTGAAAAGGGGCAGGGGCACTACGAGCAGTACTTC.

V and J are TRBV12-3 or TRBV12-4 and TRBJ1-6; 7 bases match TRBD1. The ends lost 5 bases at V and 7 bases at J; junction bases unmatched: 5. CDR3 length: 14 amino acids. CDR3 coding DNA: TGTGCCAGCAGTCACAGGGGTAGGAATTCACCCCTCCACTTT. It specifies CASSHRGRNSPLHF.

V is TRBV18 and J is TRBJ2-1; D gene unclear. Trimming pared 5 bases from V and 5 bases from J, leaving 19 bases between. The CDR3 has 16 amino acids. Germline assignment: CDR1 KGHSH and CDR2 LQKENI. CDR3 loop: CASSTSLITADNEQFF. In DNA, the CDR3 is TGTGCCAGCTCAACCAGTTTAATTACGGCGGACAATGAGCAGTTCTTC.

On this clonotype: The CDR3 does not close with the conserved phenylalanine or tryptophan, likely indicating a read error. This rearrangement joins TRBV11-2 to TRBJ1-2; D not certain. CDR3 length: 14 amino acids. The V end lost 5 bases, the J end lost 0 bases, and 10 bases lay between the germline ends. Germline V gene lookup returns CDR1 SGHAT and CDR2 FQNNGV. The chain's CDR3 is CASSPSSANYGYTL. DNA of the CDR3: TGTGCCAGCAGCCCTAGTTCGGCTAACTATGGCTACACCTTA.